One and the same sample provided the 7 T cell receptor beta chains below, sequenced in a study of T cells expressing NK-cell markers. TCRdb re-called the 5' RACE reads and catalogs CDR3 proteins one per entry, DNA excluded. The sample has about 390,000 distinct CDR3 sequences, and its top ten clones hold around a tenth. Specimen: blood T cells: a sorted CD56 or NKG2C T cell subset, CD4+ or CD8+ T cells, or bulk PBMC T cells (not recorded which). Receptor source: a woman in her fifties or sixties in good health.

The V and J genes are TRBV7-9 and TRBJ1-2. Germline V gene lookup returns CDR1 SEHNR and CDR2 FQNEAQ (reference sequence). This CDR3 has 14 amino acids. The CDR3 sequence: CASSLGERKHGYTF.

The chain recombines TRBV11-2 with TRBJ2-2. Germline CDR1 is SGHAT and CDR2 is FQNNGV. The CDR3 runs to 11 residues. This CDR3 reads CASSPRKELFF.

This rearrangement joins TRBV12-3 or TRBV12-4 to TRBJ2-1; TCRdb calls TRBD1, which cannot be checked without DNA. CDR3 size: 15 residues. The CDR3 loop reads CASSRGAPAYNEQFF.

The chain recombines TRBV29-1 with TRBJ2-7. The CDR3 is 11 amino acids. Germline V gene sequence: CDR1 SQVTM, CDR2 ANQGSEA. The CDR3: CSVSISYEQYF.

The chain links TRBV27 to TRBJ2-3; TCRdb reports TRBD2, a call that lacks DNA to check it against. The CDR3 totals 16 residues. The germline CDR1 and CDR2 sequences are MNHEY and SMNVEV (reference sequence). CDR3: CASSSGLAGGPDTQYF.

The J gene is TRBJ2-7, the V gene TRBV29-1; TCRdb reports TRBD1, a call that lacks DNA to check it against. Looked up from germline, CDR1 is SQVTM and CDR2 is ANQGSEA. The CDR3 loop spans 13 amino acids. This CDR3 reads CSVDRRDRTEQYF.

This sequence joins TRBV12-3 or TRBV12-4 and TRBJ1-6; the D call of TRBD1 rests on TCRdb alone, since no DNA is present to check it. CDR3 length: 15 residues. CDR3 protein: CASSLGGQGMSPLHF.